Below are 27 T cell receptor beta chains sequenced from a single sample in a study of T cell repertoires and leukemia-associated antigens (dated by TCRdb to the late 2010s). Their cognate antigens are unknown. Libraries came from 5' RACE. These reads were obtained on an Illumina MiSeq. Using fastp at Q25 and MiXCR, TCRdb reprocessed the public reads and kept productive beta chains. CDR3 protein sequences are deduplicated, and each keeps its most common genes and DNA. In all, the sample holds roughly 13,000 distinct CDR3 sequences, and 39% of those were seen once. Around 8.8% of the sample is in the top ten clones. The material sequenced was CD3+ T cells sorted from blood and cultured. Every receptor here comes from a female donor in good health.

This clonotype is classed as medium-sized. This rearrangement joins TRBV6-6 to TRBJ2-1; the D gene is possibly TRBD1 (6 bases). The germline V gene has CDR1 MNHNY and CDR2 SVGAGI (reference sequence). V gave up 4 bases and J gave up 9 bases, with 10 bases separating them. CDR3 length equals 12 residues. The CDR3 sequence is CASSFGTSEQFF. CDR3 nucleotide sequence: TGTGCCAGCAGTTTTGGGACATCTGAGCAGTTCTTC.

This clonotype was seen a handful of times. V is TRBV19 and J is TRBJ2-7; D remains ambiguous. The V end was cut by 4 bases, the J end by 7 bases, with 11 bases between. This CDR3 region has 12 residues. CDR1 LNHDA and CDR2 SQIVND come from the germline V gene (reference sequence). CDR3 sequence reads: CASSTDPREQYF. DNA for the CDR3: TGTGCCAGTAGTACGGACCCACGGGAGCAGTACTTC.

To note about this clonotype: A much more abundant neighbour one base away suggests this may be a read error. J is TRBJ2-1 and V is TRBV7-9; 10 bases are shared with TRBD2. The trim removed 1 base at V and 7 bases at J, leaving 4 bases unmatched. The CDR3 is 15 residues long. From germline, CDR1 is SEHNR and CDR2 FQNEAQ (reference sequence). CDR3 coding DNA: TGTGCCAGCAGCTTAGAACTAGCGGGGACGAATGAGCAGTTCTTC. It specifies CASSLELAGTNEQFF.

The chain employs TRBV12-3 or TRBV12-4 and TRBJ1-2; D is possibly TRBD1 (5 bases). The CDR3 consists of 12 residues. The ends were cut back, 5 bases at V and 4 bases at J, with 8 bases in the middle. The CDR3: CASSRGGYGYTF. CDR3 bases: TGTGCCAGCAGTCGGGGCGGCTATGGCTACACCTTC.

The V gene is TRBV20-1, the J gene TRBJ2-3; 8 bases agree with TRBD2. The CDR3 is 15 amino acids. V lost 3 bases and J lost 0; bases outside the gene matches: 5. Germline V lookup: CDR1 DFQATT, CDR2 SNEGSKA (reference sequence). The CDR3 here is CSASGRGTSTDTQYF. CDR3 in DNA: TGCAGTGCTAGCGGGAGGGGAACTAGCACAGATACGCAGTATTTT.

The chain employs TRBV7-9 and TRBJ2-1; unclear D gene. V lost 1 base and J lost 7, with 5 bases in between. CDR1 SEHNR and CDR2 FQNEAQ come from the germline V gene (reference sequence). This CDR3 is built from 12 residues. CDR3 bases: TGTGCCAGCAGCTTAGTAGGGAATGAGCAGTTCTTC. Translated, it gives CASSLVGNEQFF.

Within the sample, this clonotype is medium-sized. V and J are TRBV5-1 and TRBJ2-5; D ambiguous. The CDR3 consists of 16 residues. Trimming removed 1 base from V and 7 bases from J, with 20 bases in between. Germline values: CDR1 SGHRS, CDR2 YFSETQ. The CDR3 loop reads CASSLSHLSRPGTQYF. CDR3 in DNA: TGCGCCAGCAGCTTGAGTCACCTCTCGAGACCCGGGACCCAGTACTTC. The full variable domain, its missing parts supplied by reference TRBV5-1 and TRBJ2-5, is KAGVTQTPRYLIKTRGQQVTLSCSPISGHRSVSWYQQTPGQGLQFLFEYFSETQRNKGNFPGRFSGRQFSNSRSEMNVSTLELGDSALYLCASSLSHLSRPGTQYFGPGTRLLVL.

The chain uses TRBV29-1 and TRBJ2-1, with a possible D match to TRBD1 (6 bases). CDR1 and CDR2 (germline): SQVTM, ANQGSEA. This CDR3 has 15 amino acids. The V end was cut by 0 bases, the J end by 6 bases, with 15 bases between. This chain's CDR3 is CSVEDPDRLSNEQFF. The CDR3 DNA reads TGCAGCGTTGAAGACCCCGACAGGCTCTCCAATGAGCAGTTCTTC.

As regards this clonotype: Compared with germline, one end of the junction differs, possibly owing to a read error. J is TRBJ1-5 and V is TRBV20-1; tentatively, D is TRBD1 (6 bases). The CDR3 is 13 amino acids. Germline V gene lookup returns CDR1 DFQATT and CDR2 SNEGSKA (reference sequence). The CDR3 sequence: CSAGGQSSQPQHF. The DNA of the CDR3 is TGCAGTGCTGGGGGGCAGAGCAGTCAGCCCCAGCATTTT.

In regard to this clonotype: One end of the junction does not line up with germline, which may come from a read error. The CDR3 DNA follows: TGTGCTAGCACCCCGGGGACCGGGGCGGCGAACACCGGGGAGCCATTTTTT. Encoded protein: CASTPGTGAANTGEPFF. The chain has TRBV7-7 and TRBJ2-2; TRBD1 or TRBD2 may be the D gene (5 bases each). Germline CDR1 and CDR2: SSHAT and FNYEAQ (reference sequence). CDR3 size: 17 residues.

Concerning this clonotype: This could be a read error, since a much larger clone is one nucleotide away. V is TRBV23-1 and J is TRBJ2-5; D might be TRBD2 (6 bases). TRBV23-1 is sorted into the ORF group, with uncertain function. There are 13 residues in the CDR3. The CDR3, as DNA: TGCGCCAGCAGTCAGGAGGGGAAAGAGGCCCAGTACTTC. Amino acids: CASSQEGKEAQYF.

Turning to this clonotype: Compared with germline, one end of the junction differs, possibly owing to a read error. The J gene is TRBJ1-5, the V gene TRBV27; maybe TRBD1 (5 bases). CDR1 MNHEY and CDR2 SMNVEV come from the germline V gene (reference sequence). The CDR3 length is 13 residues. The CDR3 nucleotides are TGTGCCGGCAGTTTCCGGTCGGGGACGGCCCAGCATTTT. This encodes CAGSFRSGTAQHF.

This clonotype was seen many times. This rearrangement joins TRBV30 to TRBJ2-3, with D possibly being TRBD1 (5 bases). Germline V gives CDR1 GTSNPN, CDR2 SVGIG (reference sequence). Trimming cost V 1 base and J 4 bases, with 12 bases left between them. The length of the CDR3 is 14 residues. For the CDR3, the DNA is TGTGCCTGGAGTGCTAGTGCAGGGCCAGATACGCAGTATTTT. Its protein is CAWSASAGPDTQYF.

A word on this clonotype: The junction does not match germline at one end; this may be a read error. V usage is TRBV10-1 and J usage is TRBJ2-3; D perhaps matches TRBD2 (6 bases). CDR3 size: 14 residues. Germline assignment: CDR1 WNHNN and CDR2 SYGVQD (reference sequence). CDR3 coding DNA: TGCACCAGCAGTAGTGGGGGGAGCACAGATACGCAGTATTTT. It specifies CTSSSGGSTDTQYF.

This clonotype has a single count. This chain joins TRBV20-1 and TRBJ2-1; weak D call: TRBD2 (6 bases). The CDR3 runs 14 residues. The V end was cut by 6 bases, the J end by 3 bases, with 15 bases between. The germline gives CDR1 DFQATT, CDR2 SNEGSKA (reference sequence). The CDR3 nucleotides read TGCAGTGCCCCGGCGCGGCGGGACTACAATGAGCAGTTCTTC. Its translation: CSAPARRDYNEQFF.

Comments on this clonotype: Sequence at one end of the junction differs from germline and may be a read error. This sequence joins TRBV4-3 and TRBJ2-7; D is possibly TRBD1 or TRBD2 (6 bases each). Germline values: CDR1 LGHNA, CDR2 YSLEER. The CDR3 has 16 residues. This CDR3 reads CASSHEWAGDFYERYF. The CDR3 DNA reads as TGCGCCAGCAGCCACGAATGGGCAGGGGACTTCTACGAGCGGTACTTC.

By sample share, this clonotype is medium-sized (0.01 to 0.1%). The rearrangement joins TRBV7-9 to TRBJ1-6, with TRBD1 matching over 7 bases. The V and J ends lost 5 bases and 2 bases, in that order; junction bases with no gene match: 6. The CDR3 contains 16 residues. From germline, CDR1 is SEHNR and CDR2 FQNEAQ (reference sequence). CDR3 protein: CASSPRQGAYNSPLHF. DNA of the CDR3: TGTGCCAGCAGCCCCCGACAGGGAGCCTATAATTCACCCCTCCACTTT.

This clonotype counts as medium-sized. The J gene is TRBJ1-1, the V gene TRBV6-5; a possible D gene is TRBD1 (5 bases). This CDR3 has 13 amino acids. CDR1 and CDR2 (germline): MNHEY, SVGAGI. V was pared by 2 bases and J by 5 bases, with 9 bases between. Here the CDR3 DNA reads TGTGCCAGCAGTTACGATGAGGGGACTGAAGCTTTCTTT. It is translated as CASSYDEGTEAFF.

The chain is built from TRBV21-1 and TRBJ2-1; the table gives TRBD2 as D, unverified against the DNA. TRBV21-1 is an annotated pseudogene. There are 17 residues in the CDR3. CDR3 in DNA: TGTGCCAGCAGCGTCTGTGAAGGGGAGGGCCCATCCAATGAGCCGTTCTTC. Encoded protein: CASSVCEGEGPSNEPFF.

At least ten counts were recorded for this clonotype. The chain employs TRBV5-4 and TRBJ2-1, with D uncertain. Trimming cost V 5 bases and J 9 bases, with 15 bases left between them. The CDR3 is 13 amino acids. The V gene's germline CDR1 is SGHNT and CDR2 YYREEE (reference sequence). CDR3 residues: CASSRSQGGEQFF. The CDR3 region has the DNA TGTGCCAGCAGTAGGTCCCAAGGCGGTGAGCAGTTCTTC.

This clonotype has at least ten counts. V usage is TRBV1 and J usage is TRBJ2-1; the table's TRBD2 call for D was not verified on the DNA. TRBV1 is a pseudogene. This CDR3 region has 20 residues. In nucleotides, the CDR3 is TGCACCAGCATACCGATTGGTAAGCGGGAGGGCCAGAGCTCCTACAATGAGCAGTTCTTC. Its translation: CTSIPIGKREGQSSYNEQFF.

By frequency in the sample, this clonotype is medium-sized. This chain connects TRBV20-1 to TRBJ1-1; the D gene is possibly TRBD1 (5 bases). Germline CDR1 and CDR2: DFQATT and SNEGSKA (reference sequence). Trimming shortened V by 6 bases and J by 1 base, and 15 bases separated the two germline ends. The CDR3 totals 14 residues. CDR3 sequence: CSATPIDRNTEAFF. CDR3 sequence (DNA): TGCAGTGCCACCCCGATCGACAGGAACACTGAAGCTTTCTTT.

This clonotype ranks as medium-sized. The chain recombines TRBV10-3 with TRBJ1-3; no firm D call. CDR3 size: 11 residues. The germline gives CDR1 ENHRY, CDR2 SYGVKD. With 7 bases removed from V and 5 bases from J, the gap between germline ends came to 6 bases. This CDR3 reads CAINQRNTIYF. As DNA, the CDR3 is TGTGCCATCAACCAGAGAAACACCATATATTTT.

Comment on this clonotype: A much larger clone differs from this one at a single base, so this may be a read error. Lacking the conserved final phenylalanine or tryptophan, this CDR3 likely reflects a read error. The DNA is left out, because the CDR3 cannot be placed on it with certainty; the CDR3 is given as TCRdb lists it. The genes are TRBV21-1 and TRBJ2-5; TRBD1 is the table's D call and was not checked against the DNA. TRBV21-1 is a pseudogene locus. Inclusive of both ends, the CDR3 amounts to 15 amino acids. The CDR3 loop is CASSKARTAKETQYL.

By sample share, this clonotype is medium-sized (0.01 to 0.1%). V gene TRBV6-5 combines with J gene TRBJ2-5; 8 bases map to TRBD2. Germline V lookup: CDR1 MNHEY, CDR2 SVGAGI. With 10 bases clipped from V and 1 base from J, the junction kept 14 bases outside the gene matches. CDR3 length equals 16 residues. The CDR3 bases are TGTGCCACCCTTAAACATAGCGGGATCGTCCAAGAGACCCAGTACTTC. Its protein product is CATLKHSGIVQETQYF.

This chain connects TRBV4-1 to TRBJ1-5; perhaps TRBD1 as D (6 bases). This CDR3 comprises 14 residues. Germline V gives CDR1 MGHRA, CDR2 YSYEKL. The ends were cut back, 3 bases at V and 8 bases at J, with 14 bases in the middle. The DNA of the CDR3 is TGCGCCAGCAGCCATGACGAGGGGGGCAAGCCCCAGCATTTT. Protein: CASSHDEGGKPQHF.

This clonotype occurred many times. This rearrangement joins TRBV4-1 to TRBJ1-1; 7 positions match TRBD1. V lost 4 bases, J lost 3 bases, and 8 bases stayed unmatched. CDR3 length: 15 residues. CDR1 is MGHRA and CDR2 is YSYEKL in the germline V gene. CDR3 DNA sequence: TGCGCCAGCAGCCGGGACACCCAGGGGGACACTGAAGCTTTCTTT. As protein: CASSRDTQGDTEAFF.